These T cell receptor beta chains were read from a single sample in a study of cytomegalovirus exposure and HLA in healthy donors. TCRdb's table, derived via immunoSEQ multiplex PCR, lists solely in-frame clones and lacks some. The sample lists 30,000 to 45,000 clones, 75% to 85% occurring once. Source material: PBMCs. Every receptor here comes from a woman under 30 in good health and CMV-seronegative. CDR3s include the opening cysteine and the closing phenylalanine or tryptophan. A D gene is named only where the DNA matches it firmly. Clone size is not always given. Where it is, it says once, few, many or a class for expanded clones.

v_gene,abundance,j_gene,len,d_gene,CDR3nt,CDR3aa
TRBV18,.,TRBJ2-7,14,.,TGTGCCGAGAAGTTCCATACTAGTATCTACGAGCAGTACTTC,CAEKFHTSIYEQYF
TRBV2,once,TRBJ1-5,14,.,TGTGCCAGCAGTGAGAGGGGCGGGGATCAGCCCCAGCATTTT,CASSERGGDQPQHF
TRBV6-4,few,TRBJ2-1,15,TRBD1,TGTGCCAGCAGTGAGAAAGGGTCAGGGGGCAATGAGCAGTTCTTC,CASSEKGSGGNEQFF
TRBV19,.,TRBJ2-7,15,.,TGTGCCAGTAGTATACGAGGGGGTGAAGCCTACGAGCAGTACTTC,CASSIRGGEAYEQYF
TRBV6-7,.,TRBJ1-1,15,TRBD1,TGTGCCAGCAGCTCCGGGACAGGGGTATGCACTGAAGCTTTCTTT,CASSSGTGVCTEAFF
TRBV2,.,TRBJ1-5,14,.,TGTGCCAGCAGTTACAGGGCCGGCAATCAGCCCCAGCATTTT,CASSYRAGNQPQHF
TRBV25-1,.,TRBJ2-3,16,TRBD2,TGTGCCAGCAGTTTAGCGGGGGAGCCCACCGCAGATACGCAGTATTTT,CASSLAGEPTADTQYF
TRBV6-5,.,TRBJ2-5,12,.,TGCGCCAGCAGTTCGTCCACTGGAGCCCAGTACTTC,CASSSSTGAQYF
TRBV25-1,.,TRBJ2-7,13,.,TGTGCCAGCAGTGTGGCACACTCCTACGAGCAGTACTTC,CASSVAHSYEQYF
TRBV29-1,.,TRBJ2-1,12,TRBD1,TGCAGCGTTGAATTGGTCCAGGGGGCGATCCTCTTC,CSVELVQGAILF
TRBV23-1,.,TRBJ1-5,15,.,TGCGCCAGCAGTCCCAGGGGAATTTGCAATCAGCCCCAGCATTTT,CASSPRGICNQPQHF
TRBV5-4,.,TRBJ2-3,19,.,TGTGCCAGCAGCTTGGCTCCCCCGTGGGGGCCTCTCCCTGGAGATACGCAGTATTTT,CASSLAPPWGPLPGDTQYF
TRBV18,.,TRBJ2-7,17,TRBD2,TGTGCCAGCTCACCAAGAATAGCGGGAGGATCATCGGGCGAGCAGCACTTC,CASSPRIAGGSSGEQHF
TRBV7-6,.,TRBJ2-7,14,.,TGTGCCAGCAGCTTAGGTACAGGCACCTACGAGCAGTACTTC,CASSLGTGTYEQYF
TRBV7-9,.,TRBJ1-5,12,.,TGTGCCAGCAGCTCTAGTGTTCAGCCCCAGCATTTT,CASSSSVQPQHF
TRBV7-9,.,TRBJ1-5,12,.,TGTGCCAGCAGCTACGACAGTCAGCCCCAGCATTTT,CASSYDSQPQHF
TRBV19,.,TRBJ1-3,13,.,TGTGCCAGTGCTGGACAGCCGGGAAACACCATATATTTT,CASAGQPGNTIYF
TRBV5-4,.,TRBJ2-2,14,TRBD1,TGTGCCAGCAGCCTGACAGGGGTGGGCGGGGAGCTGTTTTTT,CASSLTGVGGELFF
TRBV5-1,.,TRBJ1-6,15,.,TGCGCCAGCAGAGAGGGGATAGCGGGTAATTCACCCCTCAACTTT,CASREGIAGNSPLNF
TRBV19,.,TRBJ1-5,15,.,TGTGCCAGTAGCCCCCAGGACAATAGCAATCAGCCCCAGCATTTT,CASSPQDNSNQPQHF
TRBV5-1,.,TRBJ2-3,14,TRBD1,TGCGCCAGCAGCTTGGACAGGGGAACAGATACGCAGTATTTT,CASSLDRGTDTQYF
TRBV2,.,TRBJ2-3,19,TRBD2,TGTGCCAGCAGTCGCGGACTAGCGGGAGGGCCTCGAGTGACAGATACGCAGTATTTT,CASSRGLAGGPRVTDTQYF
TRBV19,.,TRBJ1-5,16,.,TGTGCCAGTAGAGATCGTCAGGGGACGGGCAATCAGCCCCAGCATTTT,CASRDRQGTGNQPQHF
TRBV5-1,.,TRBJ2-5,14,TRBD1,TGCGTCAGCAGCTTGGGGACAGGGGAAGAGACCCAGTACTTC,CVSSLGTGEETQYF
TRBV7-6,.,TRBJ1-2,15,.,TGTGCCAGCAGCCTACAGCCTGACCCACTGGTCGGCTACACCTTC,CASSLQPDPLVGYTF
TRBV28,few,TRBJ2-1,13,.,TGTGCCAGCAAATATCCGTCCTACAATGAGCAGTTCTTC,CASKYPSYNEQFF
TRBV5-4,.,TRBJ2-5,13,.,TGTGCCAGCAGCTTGGGGGGGCGGGAGACCCAGTACTTC,CASSLGGRETQYF
TRBV6-5,.,TRBJ1-1,15,.,TGTGCCAGCAGTTACTCTTTCGGGGGGAACACTGAAGCTTTCTTT,CASSYSFGGNTEAFF
TRBV6-6,.,TRBJ2-7,15,.,TGTGCCAGCATCCTTGGGCGAGGTAGCGGCTACGAGCAGTACTTC,CASILGRGSGYEQYF
TRBV7-3,few,TRBJ2-7,15,TRBD2,TGTGCCAGCAGCTTACGGGAGGCAGTATCCTACGAGCAGTACTTC,CASSLREAVSYEQYF
TRBV29-1,.,TRBJ2-3,17,TRBD2,TGCAGCGCCACCCCTGGGGGCGGGAGGGCCCTCACAGATACGCAGTATTTT,CSATPGGGRALTDTQYF
TRBV4-2,.,TRBJ2-7,13,TRBD1,TGTGCCAGCAGCCTAGGACAGGGGCACGAGCAGTACTTC,CASSLGQGHEQYF
TRBV15,.,TRBJ1-1,17,TRBD1,TGTGCCACCAGCAGAGATAGGACAGGGGGCCCGGACACTGAAGCTTTCTTT,CATSRDRTGGPDTEAFF
TRBV27,.,TRBJ1-2,16,TRBD1,TGTGCCAGCAGTTTACAGGGCAGGGGGCTGGTCTATGGCTACACCTTC,CASSLQGRGLVYGYTF
TRBV7-9,few,TRBJ1-4,17,TRBD1,TGTGCCAGCAGCCCCGGGACAGGGGATTTTGGTAATGAAAAACTGTTTTTT,CASSPGTGDFGNEKLFF
TRBV7-2,.,TRBJ2-7,14,TRBD2,TGTGCCAGCAAGGGGACTAGCGGCTCCTACGAGCAGTACTTC,CASKGTSGSYEQYF
TRBV7-3,.,TRBJ2-7,14,.,TGTGCCAGCAGCTTAACCGACAGCTCCTACGAGCAGTACTTC,CASSLTDSSYEQYF
TRBV19,.,TRBJ1-6,17,.,TGTGCCAGTAGTATACAAGGCGGGGGATCCTATAATTCACCCCTCCACTTT,CASSIQGGGSYNSPLHF
TRBV5-1,.,TRBJ1-2,13,.,TGCGCCAGCAGTAGTTCCCTAGCCTATGGCTACACCTTC,CASSSSLAYGYTF
TRBV6-1,.,TRBJ1-6,14,TRBD1,TGTGCCAGCAGTGGGGGGACAGGGCGCTCACCCCTCCACTTT,CASSGGTGRSPLHF
TRBV6-5,.,TRBJ1-1,14,.,TGTGCCAGCACAAACGACAGTCCGAACACTGAAGCTTTCTTT,CASTNDSPNTEAFF
TRBV19,.,TRBJ1-3,14,.,TGTGCCAGTAGTACCAGGGGATCTGGAAACACCATATATTTT,CASSTRGSGNTIYF
TRBV29-1,once,TRBJ2-1,18,.,TGCAGCGTTGAGGGTAGCACCCTGAAGATGAGAACCTACAATGAGCAGTTCTTC,CSVEGSTLKMRTYNEQFF
TRBV7-8,.,TRBJ1-2,14,TRBD1,TGTGCCAGCAGCTCGGGACAGGGGGTCTATGGCTACACCTTC,CASSSGQGVYGYTF
TRBV5-5,.,TRBJ2-3,15,TRBD2,TGTGCCAGCAGCTTGGGATGGGGGGGTACAGATACGCAGTATTTT,CASSLGWGGTDTQYF
TRBV7-8,.,TRBJ2-5,14,TRBD2,TGTGCCAGCAGCCCTCGGGGGGTTATTGAGACCCAGTACTTC,CASSPRGVIETQYF
TRBV11-2,.,TRBJ2-7,13,TRBD2,TGTGCCAGCAGCCAAGGGACTACCCACGAGCAGTACTTC,CASSQGTTHEQYF
TRBV21-1,.,TRBJ2-3,15,.,TGTGCCAGCAGCAAGAAAGGACAGAGGGGAGATACGCAGTATTTT,CASSKKGQRGDTQYF
TRBV7-9,once,TRBJ2-1,18,TRBD2,TGTGCCAGCAGCTTACCCTTGGGGACTAGCGGGGTCAACAATGAGCAGTTCTTC,CASSLPLGTSGVNNEQFF
TRBV6-1,.,TRBJ2-7,16,TRBD1,TGTGCCAGCAGTGGCCAAGGACAGGGAGGCTCCTACGAGCAGTACTTC,CASSGQGQGGSYEQYF
TRBV6-6,.,TRBJ2-7,15,.,TGTGCCAGCATCTACCCCGGGACTTTCTCCTACGAGCAGTACTTC,CASIYPGTFSYEQYF
TRBV25-1,.,TRBJ1-5,14,.,TGTGCCAGCAGTGCCCGGGACACAAATCAGCCCCAGAATTTT,CASSARDTNQPQNF
TRBV9,.,TRBJ1-1,15,TRBD1,TGTGCCAGCAGCGCCAGGGGGCTCGGGGACACTGAAGCTTTCTTT,CASSARGLGDTEAFF
TRBV6-6,.,TRBJ2-1,13,.,TGTGCCAGCAGGCGACAGGAAAACAATGAGCAGTTCTTC,CASRRQENNEQFF
TRBV5-1,.,TRBJ1-2,14,.,TGCGCCAGCAGCTTGCAGGTGACGGACTATGGCTACCCCTTC,CASSLQVTDYGYPF
TRBV7-3,.,TRBJ1-1,13,.,TGTGCCAGCAGCTTATCCATGAACACTGAAGCTTTCTTT,CASSLSMNTEAFF
TRBV9,once,TRBJ2-5,15,TRBD2,TGTGCCAGCAGCGGGGGGGGGTCCGTTAGGGAGACCCAGTACTTC,CASSGGGSVRETQYF